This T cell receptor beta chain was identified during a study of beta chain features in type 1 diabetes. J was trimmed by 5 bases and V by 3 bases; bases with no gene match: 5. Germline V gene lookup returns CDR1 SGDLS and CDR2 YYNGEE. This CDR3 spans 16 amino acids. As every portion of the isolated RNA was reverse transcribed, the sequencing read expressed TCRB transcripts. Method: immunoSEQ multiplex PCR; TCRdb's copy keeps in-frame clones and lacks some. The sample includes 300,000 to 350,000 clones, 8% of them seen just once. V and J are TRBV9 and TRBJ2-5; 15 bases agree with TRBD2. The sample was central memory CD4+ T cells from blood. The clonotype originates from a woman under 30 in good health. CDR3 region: CASSDGLAGGLETQYF. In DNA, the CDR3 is TGTGCCAGCAGCGACGGACTAGCGGGAGGGCTGGAGACCCAGTACTTC.